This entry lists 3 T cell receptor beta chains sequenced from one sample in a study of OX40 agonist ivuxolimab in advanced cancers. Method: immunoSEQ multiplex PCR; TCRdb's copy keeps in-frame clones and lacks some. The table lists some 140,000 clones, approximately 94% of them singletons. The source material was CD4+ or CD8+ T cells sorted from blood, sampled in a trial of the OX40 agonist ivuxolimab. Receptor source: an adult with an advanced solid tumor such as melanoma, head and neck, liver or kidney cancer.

The CDR3 loop reads CASSDREGYQPQHF. In DNA form, the CDR3 reads TGTGCCAGCAGTGACAGGGAAGGGTATCAGCCCCAGCATTTT. This chain joins TRBV6-4 and TRBJ1-5; no reliable D call. This CDR3 has 14 residues. V lost 2 bases to trimming and J lost 5 bases, with 10 bases between them. Germline assignment: CDR1 MRHNA and CDR2 SNTAGT.

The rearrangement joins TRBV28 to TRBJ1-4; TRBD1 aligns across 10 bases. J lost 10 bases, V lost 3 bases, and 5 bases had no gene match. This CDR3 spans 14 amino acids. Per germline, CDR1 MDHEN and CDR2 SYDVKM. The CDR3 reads CASSFGTGDAKLFF. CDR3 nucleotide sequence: TGTGCCAGCAGTTTTGGGACAGGGGATGCAAAACTGTTTTTT.

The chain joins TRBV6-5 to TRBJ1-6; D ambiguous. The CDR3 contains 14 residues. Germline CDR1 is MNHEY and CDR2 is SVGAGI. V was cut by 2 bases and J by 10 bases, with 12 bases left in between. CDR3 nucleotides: TGTGCCAGCAGTTACGCAAAGGGCGGCTCACCCCTCCACTTT. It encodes CASSYAKGGSPLHF.